This T cell receptor (beta chain) comes out of a study of cytomegalovirus exposure and HLA in healthy donors. Broader study findings: In a later analysis, TCR beta V- and J-gene trimming was associated with a missense DCLRE1C variant. Several top significant clusters appeared, in a later analysis, to be linked to common viral pathogens. According to a later analysis, donors in an Asian-associated ancestry cluster reportedly had fewer N-insertions than the roughly 720-donor mean.

V was trimmed by 4 bases and J by 7 bases, leaving 14 bases between them. The length of the CDR3 is 13 residues. CDR1 is SQVTM and CDR2 is ANQGSEA in the germline V gene. As concerns this clone: Its antigen remains unidentified.

Primers for the PCR totalled 60 Vbeta and 13 Jbeta. Sequencing was performed with immunoSEQ multiplex PCR; in TCRdb, only in-frame clones are kept and a portion is missing. The data hold 210,000 or so clones, with approximately 81% observed a single time. V usage is TRBV29-1 and J usage is TRBJ2-1; a weak D match, TRBD2 (6 bases). Sequenced: PBMCs. The receptor's source is a human donor in good health. The CDR3 sequence: CSVVGGDPNEQFF. For the CDR3, the DNA is TGCAGCGTTGTAGGCGGGGATCCGAATGAGCAGTTCTTC.